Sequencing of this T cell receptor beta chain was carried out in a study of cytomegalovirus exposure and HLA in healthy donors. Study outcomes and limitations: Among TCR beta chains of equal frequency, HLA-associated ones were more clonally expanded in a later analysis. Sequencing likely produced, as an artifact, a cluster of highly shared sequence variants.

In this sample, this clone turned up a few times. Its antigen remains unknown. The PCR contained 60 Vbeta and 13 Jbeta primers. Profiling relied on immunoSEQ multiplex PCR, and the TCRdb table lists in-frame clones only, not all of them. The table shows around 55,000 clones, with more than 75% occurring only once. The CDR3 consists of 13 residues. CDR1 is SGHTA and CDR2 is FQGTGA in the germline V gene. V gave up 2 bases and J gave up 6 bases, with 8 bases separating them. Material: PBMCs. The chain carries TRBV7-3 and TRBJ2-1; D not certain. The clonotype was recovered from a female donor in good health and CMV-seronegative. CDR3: CASSLLIGNEQFF. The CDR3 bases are TGTGCCAGCAGCTTACTGATCGGCAATGAGCAGTTCTTC.